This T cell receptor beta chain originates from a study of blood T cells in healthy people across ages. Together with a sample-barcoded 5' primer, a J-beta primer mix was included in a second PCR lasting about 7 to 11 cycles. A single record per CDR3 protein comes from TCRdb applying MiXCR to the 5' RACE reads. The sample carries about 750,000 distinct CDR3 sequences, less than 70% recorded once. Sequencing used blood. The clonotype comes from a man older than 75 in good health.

Here the CDR3 reads CASSDRGGAAIVFDNEQFF. In DNA form, the CDR3 reads TGTGCCAGCAGTGACCGTGGGGGGGCAGCTATAGTTTTCGACAATGAGCAGTTCTTC. This rearrangement joins TRBV2 to TRBJ2-1, with D perhaps TRBD2 (7 bases). This CDR3 comprises 19 residues. CDR1 and CDR2 from the germline V gene are SNHLY and FYNNEI. V was trimmed by 3 bases and J by 5 bases, leaving 26 bases between them. The entire variable domain, with the rest obtained from reference TRBV2 and TRBJ2-1, is as follows: EPEVTQTPSHQVTQMGQEVILRCVPISNHLYFYWYRQILGQKVEFLVSFYNNEISEKSEIFDDQFSVERPDGSNFTLKIRSTKLEDSAMYFCASSDRGGAAIVFDNEQFFGPGTRLTVL.